Detailed here is one T cell receptor beta chain. Healthy bone marrow donors formed the donor group. CDR1 and CDR2 from the germline V gene are SGHDN and FVKESK. With 4 bases removed from V and 5 bases from J, the gap between germline ends came to 14 bases. This CDR3 has 14 amino acids. The entry originates in a study of cytomegalovirus exposure and HLA in healthy donors. PCR employed 60 Vbeta and 13 Jbeta primers. Assay used: immunoSEQ multiplex PCR; TCRdb lists only in-frame clones, some missing. The data hold a few hundred thousand clones, with about 81% observed a single time. This clonotype was sampled from a woman aged 55-69 years in good health and CMV-seropositive. V usage is TRBV14 and J usage is TRBJ1-2; D might be TRBD1 (5 bases). Material for sequencing was PBMCs. CDR3 sequence (DNA): TGTGCCAGCAGCCCTGGGGCGCCGAGGTATGGCTACACCTTC. Protein: CASSPGAPRYGYTF.